The 13 T cell receptor beta chains listed next were all sequenced from one sample in a study of shared clonotypes between healthy human individuals. Data came from immunoSEQ multiplex PCR; TCRdb stores just in-frame clones and leaves some out. This repertoire shows about 700,000 clones, around 92% found once; its top ten account for 24%. Positively selected for CCR7, the CD45RO-negative cells used as naive CD8 cells excluded terminally differentiated effector memory CD45RA+ cells. The sequenced sample consisted of naive CD8+ T cells sorted from blood. The receptors stem from a man aged 25-40 years in good health.

The V and J genes are TRBV28 and TRBJ2-1, with TRBD1 matching 7 bases. This CDR3 contains 13 residues. CDR1 is MDHEN, CDR2 SYDVKM, per germline. V dropped 4 bases and J dropped 6; count of bases not matched to a gene: 3. In DNA, the CDR3 is TGTGCCAGCAGTTCCGACAGGGCCAATGAGCAGTTCTTC. Translating gives CASSSDRANEQFF. Drawing the rest from reference TRBV28 and TRBJ2-1, the complete variable domain is DVKVTQSSRYLVKRTGEKVFLECVQDMDHENMFWYRQDPGLGLRLIYFSYDVKMKEKGDIPEGYSVSREKKERFSLILESASTNQTSMYLCASSSDRANEQFFGPGTRLTVL.

The J gene is TRBJ2-4, the V gene TRBV4-3, with 9 nucleotides matching TRBD2. This CDR3 comprises 15 residues. The trim removed 4 bases at V and 4 bases at J, leaving 5 bases unmatched. Looked up from germline, CDR1 is LGHNA and CDR2 is YSLEER. The CDR3 is CASSLTLAGKNIQYF. DNA for the CDR3: TGCGCCAGCAGCCTAACCCTAGCGGGAAAAAACATTCAGTACTTC.

The chain employs TRBV6-5 and TRBJ1-4; a possible D gene is TRBD1 (5 bases). Trimming left V 2 bases short and J 11 bases short, with 12 bases between. Germline V gene sequence: CDR1 MNHEY, CDR2 SVGAGI. This CDR3 contains 13 residues. In nucleotides, the CDR3 is TGTGCCAGCAGTTACAGCTCTCAGGGTAAACTGTTTTTT. Its protein product is CASSYSSQGKLFF.

Regarding this clone: Other DNA sequences of this sample code for an identical CDR3. The chain has TRBV7-3 and TRBJ2-1; 7 nucleotides line up with TRBD2. Looked up from germline, CDR1 is SGHTA and CDR2 is FQGTGA. V trimming: 1 base; J trimming: 6 bases; junction bases outside the gene matches: 0. The CDR3 consists of 13 residues. In DNA form, the CDR3 reads TGTGCCAGCAGCTTAAGCGGGGGCAATGAGCAGTTCTTC. It is translated as CASSLSGGNEQFF.

The V call is TRBV10-3, the J call TRBJ1-2; possibly TRBD1 for D (6 bases). Trimming took 2 bases from V and 8 from J, leaving 24 bases between them. From germline, CDR1 is ENHRY and CDR2 SYGVKD. CDR3 length: 17 amino acids. CDR3 nucleotides: TGTGCCATCAGTGAGACCGGAGAGGGGGGTATTCACCCCGGCTACACCTTC. This encodes CAISETGEGGIHPGYTF.

This chain connects TRBV5-1 to TRBJ2-1, with TRBD2 matching 8 bases. Germline lookup yields CDR1 SGHRS and CDR2 YFSETQ. The CDR3 sequence is 17 residues long. V lost 4 bases, J lost 6 bases, and 15 bases stayed unmatched. CDR3 amino acids: CASSHGVFGRVSNEQFF. The CDR3 DNA reads TGCGCCAGCAGCCACGGGGTGTTCGGGAGGGTTAGCAATGAGCAGTTCTTC.

The chain links TRBV19 to TRBJ2-7; D perhaps matches TRBD2 (6 bases). V lost 6 bases, J lost 0 bases, and 15 bases lay in between. CDR3 length: 15 residues. The germline gives CDR1 LNHDA, CDR2 SQIVND (reference sequence). CDR3 residues: CASSNLPGSSYEQYF. The CDR3 region has the DNA TGTGCCAGTAGCAACCTCCCCGGGAGCTCCTACGAGCAGTACTTC.

The V call is TRBV27, the J call TRBJ1-3, with a possible D match to TRBD1 (6 bases). Germline lookup yields CDR1 MNHEY and CDR2 SMNVEV (reference sequence). Trimming shortened V by 2 bases and J by 8 bases, and 16 bases separated the two germline ends. The CDR3 consists of 15 residues. The CDR3 region is CASSLGGTKGDTIYF. DNA for the CDR3: TGTGCCAGCAGTTTAGGCGGAACCAAGGGGGACACCATATATTTT.

This chain connects TRBV6-5 to TRBJ2-6, with D unclear. Germline V gene sequence: CDR1 MNHEY, CDR2 SVGAGI. Trimming stripped 5 bases from V and 9 bases from J, with 14 bases between. The CDR3 length is 14 residues. The chain's CDR3 is CASSPLSPDNVLTF. The CDR3 region has the DNA TGTGCCAGCAGTCCCCTATCCCCGGACAACGTCCTGACTTTC.

The rearrangement uses TRBV7-6 and TRBJ2-1; D possibly corresponds to TRBD2 (5 bases). The V gene lost 4 bases and the J gene lost 7 bases, with 14 bases spanning the gap. Germline V gives CDR1 SGHVS, CDR2 FNYEAQ. The CDR3 is made up of 14 amino acids. This chain's CDR3 is CASSSMGVTNEQFF. CDR3 coding DNA: TGTGCCAGCAGCTCCATGGGAGTTACTAATGAGCAGTTCTTC.

The chain has TRBV11-2 and TRBJ2-3; 8 bases line up with TRBD1. The trim removed 6 bases at V and 4 bases at J, leaving 3 bases unmatched. Germline values: CDR1 SGHAT, CDR2 FQNNGV. This CDR3 has 13 residues. CDR3 sequence: CASRQGVADTQYF. The CDR3, as DNA: TGTGCCAGCAGACAGGGGGTGGCAGATACGCAGTATTTT.

Details on this clone: Additional DNA sequences in this sample encode the identical CDR3. The chain employs TRBV27 and TRBJ1-5; no reliable D call. Germline V gives CDR1 MNHEY, CDR2 SMNVEV (reference sequence). CDR3 length: 14 amino acids. Trimming cost V 3 bases and J 0 bases, with 6 bases left between them. DNA of the CDR3: TGTGCCAGCAGTTTTTTGGGTAGCAATCAGCCCCAGCATTTT. It translates to CASSFLGSNQPQHF.

The J gene is TRBJ2-2, the V gene TRBV6-5; D may match TRBD1 or TRBD2 (6 bases each). The CDR3 length is 15 residues. The germline CDR1 and CDR2 sequences are MNHEY and SVGAGI. V was cut by 5 bases and J by 5 bases, with 15 bases left in between. The CDR3 is CASSLPGAKTGELFF. The CDR3 coding sequence is TGTGCCAGCAGTCTCCCGGGGGCCAAGACCGGGGAGCTGTTTTTT.